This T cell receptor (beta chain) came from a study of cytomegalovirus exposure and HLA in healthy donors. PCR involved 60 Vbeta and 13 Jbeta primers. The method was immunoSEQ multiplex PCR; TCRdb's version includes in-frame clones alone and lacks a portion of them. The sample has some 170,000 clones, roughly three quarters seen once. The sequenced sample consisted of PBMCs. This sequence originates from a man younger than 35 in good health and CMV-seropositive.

The CDR3 DNA sequence: TGTGCCAGCAGTTACTCGAGTACCCGGGGTGGCTACACCTTC. It yields the protein CASSYSSTRGGYTF. The chain employs TRBV6-5 and TRBJ1-2, with D hard to call. Trimming removed 0 bases at V and 7 bases at J, with 12 bases between. This CDR3 region has 14 residues. From germline, CDR1 is MNHEY and CDR2 SVGAGI.